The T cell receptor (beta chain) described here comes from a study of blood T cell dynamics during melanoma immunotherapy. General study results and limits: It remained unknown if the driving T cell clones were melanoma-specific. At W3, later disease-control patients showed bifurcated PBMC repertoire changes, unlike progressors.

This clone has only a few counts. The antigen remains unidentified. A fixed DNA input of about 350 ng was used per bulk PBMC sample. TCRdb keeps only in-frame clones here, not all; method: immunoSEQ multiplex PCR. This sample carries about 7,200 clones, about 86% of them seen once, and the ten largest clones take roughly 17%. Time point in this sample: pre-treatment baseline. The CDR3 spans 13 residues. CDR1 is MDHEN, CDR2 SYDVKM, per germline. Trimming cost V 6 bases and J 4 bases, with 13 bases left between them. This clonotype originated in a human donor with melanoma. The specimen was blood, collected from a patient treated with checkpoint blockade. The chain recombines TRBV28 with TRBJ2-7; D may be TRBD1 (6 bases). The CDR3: CASSYLGGYEQYF. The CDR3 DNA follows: TGTGCCAGCAGCTATTTAGGGGGTTACGAGCAGTACTTC. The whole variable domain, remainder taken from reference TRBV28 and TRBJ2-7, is DVKVTQSSRYLVKRTGEKVFLECVQDMDHENMFWYRQDPGLGLRLIYFSYDVKMKEKGDIPEGYSVSREKKERFSLILESASTNQTSMYLCASSYLGGYEQYFGPGTRLTVT.